The T cell receptor beta chain under discussion was sequenced for a study of Tregs in tolerant kidney transplant recipients. Trimming took 4 bases from V and 1 from J, leaving 14 bases between them. Germline V lookup: CDR1 SGHDT, CDR2 YYEEEE. The CDR3 is 15 residues long. Data came from immunoSEQ multiplex PCR; TCRdb stores just in-frame clones and leaves some out. The sample includes about 110,000 clones, nearly 90% of them seen just once. General study points: For some patients, primers changed over time, blocking nucleotide-level comparison.

To note about this clone: Its specificity is unknown.

The TCR comes from a human donor who received a combined kidney and bone marrow transplant. J is TRBJ1-1 and V is TRBV5-6; possible D gene TRBD1, 5 bases. Sequenced material: CD4+ T cells from blood, taken before the transplant. The CDR3 DNA is TGTGCCAGCAGCCCCGGGGGTCGGGCGAACACTGAAGCTTTCTTT. As protein: CASSPGGRANTEAFF.